These 9 T cell receptor beta chains were all obtained from the same sample, sequenced in a study of T cell repertoires in cytomegalovirus infection. For these TCRs, the target antigens are not known. TCRdb re-derived calls from the reads in MiXCR, one entry per CDR3 protein. The sample lists about 740,000 distinct CDR3 sequences, around 32% occurring once. The specimen was cultured PBMCs, collected from culture after CMV antigen stimulation. These receptors originate from a human donor in good health (CMV status not recorded). Some clones in this sample may be carry-over from other donors' samples.

The V gene is TRBV7-6, the J gene TRBJ2-7, with 8 bases that match TRBD1. Per germline, CDR1 SGHVS and CDR2 FNYEAQ. The CDR3 runs to 14 residues. The ends lost 5 bases at V and 6 bases at J; junction bases unmatched: 9. The CDR3 bases are TGTGCCAGCAGCAGGACAGGGTTCCTAGGCGAGCAGTACTTC. Its translation: CASSRTGFLGEQYF.

This clonotype was seen many times. This chain connects TRBV7-2 to TRBJ1-2; TRBD1 matches 7 bases. CDR3 length: 14 residues. V shed 5 bases, J shed 4 bases, and the junction held 7 bases outside the gene matches. Germline V gene data show CDR1 as SGHTA and CDR2 as FQGNSA. The CDR3, as DNA: TGTGCCAGCAGCCAGACGGGACAGATCTATGGCTACACCTTC. This codes for CASSQTGQIYGYTF.

V usage is TRBV11-2 and J usage is TRBJ2-1; maybe TRBD2 (6 bases). Trimming left V 6 bases short and J 2 bases short, with 14 bases between. Germline CDR1 reads SGHAT; CDR2 reads FQNNGV. The CDR3 totals 15 residues. CDR3 amino acids: CASRLRDGPYNEQFF. CDR3 in DNA: TGTGCCAGCAGGCTGCGGGACGGTCCCTACAATGAGCAGTTCTTC.

The V gene is TRBV5-3, the J gene TRBJ1-1, with D possibly matching TRBD1 (5 bases). TRBV5-3 is an ORF, with its function uncertain. Between the trimmed V and J ends, which lost 8 bases and 0 bases, there was a span of 23 bases. There are 17 residues in the CDR3. For the CDR3, the DNA is TGTGCCAGCAGCCCTTCCCCTTCAGGGAAAGTGAACACTGAAGCTTTCTTT. Amino acid sequence: CASSPSPSGKVNTEAFF.

This clonotype was counted only a few times. The chain joins TRBV27 to TRBJ2-1; the match to TRBD2 covers 8 bases. This CDR3 comprises 16 residues. Germline CDR1 reads MNHEY; CDR2 reads SMNVEV (reference sequence). Losses at the gene ends were 1 base for V and 7 bases for J; bases not matched to a gene: 9. The DNA of the CDR3 is TGTGCCAGCAGTTTATTCACCTTAATAGCGGGAAATGAGCAGTTCTTC. Translated, it gives CASSLFTLIAGNEQFF.

The genes are TRBV19 and TRBJ2-1; perhaps TRBD1 as D (6 bases). Germline CDR1 LNHDA, CDR2 SQIVND (reference sequence). This CDR3 has 15 amino acids. V lost 3 bases and J lost 1, with 10 bases in between. In DNA, the CDR3 is TGTGCCAGTAGTATGGGGGCAGGGTCCTACAATGAGCAGTTCTTC. It specifies CASSMGAGSYNEQFF. The entire variable domain, with the rest obtained from reference TRBV19 and TRBJ2-1, is as follows: DGGITQSPKYLFRKEGQNVTLSCEQNLNHDAMYWYRQDPGQGLRLIYYSQIVNDFQKGDIAEGYSVSREKKESFPLTVTSAQKNPTAFYLCASSMGAGSYNEQFFGPGTRLTVL.

There are a few counts of this clonotype. This chain links TRBV11-1 with TRBJ2-3, with a tentative D call TRBD1 (6 bases). The germline V gene has CDR1 SGHAT and CDR2 FQDESV (reference sequence). V was pared by 1 base and J by 2 bases, with 10 bases between. The CDR3 spans 15 residues. In nucleotides, the CDR3 is TGTGCCAGCAGCTTAGAGGGGGTGATCACAGATACGCAGTATTTT. Its protein is CASSLEGVITDTQYF.

This clonotype has a count of ten or more. V gene TRBV7-2 combines with J gene TRBJ1-1, with unresolved D. The CDR3 spans 13 residues. Trimming pared 2 bases from V and 5 bases from J, leaving 9 bases between. CDR1 and CDR2 (germline): SGHTA, FQGNSA. The CDR3 protein is CASSLRVRTEAFF. In DNA, the CDR3 is TGTGCCAGCAGCTTACGGGTTCGAACTGAAGCTTTCTTT.

The chain is built from TRBV19 and TRBJ2-7; 11 nucleotides match TRBD2. V was clipped by 5 bases and J by 2 bases; unmatched bases: 5. Germline lookup yields CDR1 LNHDA and CDR2 SQIVND (reference sequence). The CDR3 length is 15 residues. The CDR3 region has the DNA TGTGCCAGTAGTTTTGGGACTAGCGGAACCTACGAGCAGTACTTC. It encodes CASSFGTSGTYEQYF.